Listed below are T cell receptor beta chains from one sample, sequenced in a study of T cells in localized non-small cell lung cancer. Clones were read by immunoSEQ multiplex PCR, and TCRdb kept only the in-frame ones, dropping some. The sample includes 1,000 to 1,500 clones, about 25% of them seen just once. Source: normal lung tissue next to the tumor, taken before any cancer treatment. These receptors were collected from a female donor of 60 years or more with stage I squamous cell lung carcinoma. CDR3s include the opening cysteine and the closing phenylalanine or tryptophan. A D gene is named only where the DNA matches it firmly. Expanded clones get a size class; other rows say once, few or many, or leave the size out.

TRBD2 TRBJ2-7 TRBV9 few TGTGCCAGCAGCGACCCTCTAGGGGAGGGGAGCTACGAGCAGTACTTC CASSDPLGEGSYEQYF
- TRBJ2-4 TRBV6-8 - TGTGCCAGCAGTTCCTCCGGTGCCGGGCTTGTCAAAAACATTCAGTACTTC CASSSSGAGLVKNIQYF
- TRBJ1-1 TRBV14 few TGTGCCAGCAGCCAAGACAGGGTGCGCACTGAAGCTTTCTTT CASSQDRVRTEAFF
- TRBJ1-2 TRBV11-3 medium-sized TGTGCCAGCAGCTTCCTGGGGCAGAACTATGGCTACACCTTC CASSFLGQNYGYTF
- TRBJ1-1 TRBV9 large TGTGCCAGCAGCGAGACGGGAATCATGAACACTGAAGCTTTCTTT CASSETGIMNTEAFF
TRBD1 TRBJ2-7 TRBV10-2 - TGCGCCAGCAGTGAGTCGGGAGGACAGGGAAGCTACGAGCAGTACTTC CASSESGGQGSYEQYF
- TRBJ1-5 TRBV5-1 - TGCGCCAGCAGCTTGGGCAGAGACAATCAGCCCCAGCATTTT CASSLGRDNQPQHF
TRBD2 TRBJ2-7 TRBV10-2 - TGCGCCAGCAGTACTAGCGGGGCCTCCTACGAGCAGTACTTC CASSTSGASYEQYF
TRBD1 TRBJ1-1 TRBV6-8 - TGTGCCAGCAGTGGTCGACAGGGGTCGGGAACTGAAGCTTTCTTT CASSGRQGSGTEAFF
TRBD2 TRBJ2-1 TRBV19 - TGTGCCAGTAAAGGGACTAGCGGGAGTAATTTCTACAATGAGCAGTTCTTC CASKGTSGSNFYNEQFF
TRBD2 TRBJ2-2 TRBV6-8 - TGTGCCAGCAGACAGGGACTAGCAGGGGGACCCGAGCTGTTTTTT CASRQGLAGGPELFF
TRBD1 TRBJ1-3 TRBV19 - TGTGCCAGTAGTAGATACCATCTTTCACCGGGACAGGCAAGCTCTGGAAACACCATATATTTT CASSRYHLSPGQASSGNTIYF
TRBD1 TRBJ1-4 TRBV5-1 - TGCGCCAGCAGCCCAACAGGGGGCGTCGGAACTAATGAAAAACTGTTTTTT CASSPTGGVGTNEKLFF
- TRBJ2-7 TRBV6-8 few TGTGCCAGCAGTCCCCGGGTGGGCTCCTACGAGCAGTACTTC CASSPRVGSYEQYF
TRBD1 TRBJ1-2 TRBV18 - TGTGCCAGCTCACCCGGACAGGGTAGGGACTATGGCTACACCTTC CASSPGQGRDYGYTF
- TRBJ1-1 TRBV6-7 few TGTGCCAGCAGTAACCGACGGGGGGCTTTCTTT CASSNRRGAFF
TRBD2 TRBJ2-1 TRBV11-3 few TGTGCCAGCAGCTCCACTAGCGGTCCTTACAATGAGCAGTTCTTC CASSSTSGPYNEQFF
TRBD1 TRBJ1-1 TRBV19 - TGTGCCAGTAGTAGGACAGGAGCCACTGAAGCTTTCTTT CASSRTGATEAFF
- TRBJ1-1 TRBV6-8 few TGTGCCAGCAGTTCCCTGGGACTCGTGAACACTGAAGCTTTCTTT CASSSLGLVNTEAFF
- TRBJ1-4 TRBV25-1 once TGTGCCAGCAGTGAATATGGGGGGGCACAGGAAAAACTGTTTTTT CASSEYGGAQEKLFF
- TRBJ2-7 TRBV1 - TGCGCCAGCAGCCCCGGAACTGGACTCCTTTCCGAGCAGTACTTC CASSPGTGLLSEQYF
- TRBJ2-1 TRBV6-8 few TGTGCCAGCAGTACTCCAGACAGAGTTAACAATGAGCAGTTCTTC CASSTPDRVNNEQFF
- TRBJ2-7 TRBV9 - TGTGCCAGCAGCGTAGCTCCCGGGCGCGACTACGAGCAGTACTTC CASSVAPGRDYEQYF
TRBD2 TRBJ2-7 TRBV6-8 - TGTGCCAGCAGTTACAGGGACTACTACGAGCAGTACTTC CASSYRDYYEQYF
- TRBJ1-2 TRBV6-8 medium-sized TGTGCCAGCAGTTACCCCCACAGGTTCGGTGGCTACACCTTC CASSYPHRFGGYTF
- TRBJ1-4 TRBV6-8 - TGTGCCAGCAGTTCGGCGCGGAGCAATGAAAAACTGTTTTTT CASSSARSNEKLFF
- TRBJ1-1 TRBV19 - TGTGCCAGTAAGGATTGGGGGGGGAACACTGAAGCTTTCTTT CASKDWGGNTEAFF